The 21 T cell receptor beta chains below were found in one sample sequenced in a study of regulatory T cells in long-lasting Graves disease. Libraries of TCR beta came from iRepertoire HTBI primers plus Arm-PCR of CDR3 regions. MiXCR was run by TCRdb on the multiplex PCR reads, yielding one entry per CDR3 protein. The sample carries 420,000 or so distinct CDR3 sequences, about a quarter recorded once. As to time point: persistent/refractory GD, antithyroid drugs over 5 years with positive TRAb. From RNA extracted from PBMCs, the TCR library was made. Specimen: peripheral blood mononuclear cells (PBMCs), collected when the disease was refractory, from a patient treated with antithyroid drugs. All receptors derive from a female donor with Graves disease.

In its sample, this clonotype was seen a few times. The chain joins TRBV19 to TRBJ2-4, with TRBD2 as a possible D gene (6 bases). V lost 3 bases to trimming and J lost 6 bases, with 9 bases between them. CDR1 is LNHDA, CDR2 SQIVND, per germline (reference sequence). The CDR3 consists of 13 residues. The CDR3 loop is CASSIGRGNIQYF. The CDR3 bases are TGTGCCAGTAGTATCGGGAGAGGAAACATTCAGTACTTC.

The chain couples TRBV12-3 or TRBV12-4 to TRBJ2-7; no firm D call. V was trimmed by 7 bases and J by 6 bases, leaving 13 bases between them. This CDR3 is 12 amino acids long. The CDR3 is CASTAWIGEQYF. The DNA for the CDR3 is TGTGCCAGCACCGCCTGGATAGGCGAGCAGTACTTC.

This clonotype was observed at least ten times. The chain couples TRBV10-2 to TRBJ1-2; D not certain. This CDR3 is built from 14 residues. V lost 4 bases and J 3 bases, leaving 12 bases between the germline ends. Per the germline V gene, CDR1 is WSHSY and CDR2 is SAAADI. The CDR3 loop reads CASSATRHDYGYTF. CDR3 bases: TGCGCCAGCAGTGCGACCAGACACGACTATGGCTACACCTTC.

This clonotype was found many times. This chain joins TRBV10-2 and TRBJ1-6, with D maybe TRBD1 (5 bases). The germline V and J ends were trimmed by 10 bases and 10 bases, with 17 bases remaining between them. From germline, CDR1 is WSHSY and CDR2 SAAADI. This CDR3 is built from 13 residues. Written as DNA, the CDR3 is TGCGCCACCTCGGGGGTGGAAGGGTCACCCCTCCACTTT. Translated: CATSGVEGSPLHF.

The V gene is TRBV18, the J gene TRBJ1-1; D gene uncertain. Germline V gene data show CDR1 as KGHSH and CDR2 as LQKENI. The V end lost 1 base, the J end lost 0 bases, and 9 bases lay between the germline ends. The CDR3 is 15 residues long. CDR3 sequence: CASSPLPALNTEAFF. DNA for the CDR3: TGTGCCAGCTCACCACTACCGGCTTTGAACACTGAAGCTTTCTTT.

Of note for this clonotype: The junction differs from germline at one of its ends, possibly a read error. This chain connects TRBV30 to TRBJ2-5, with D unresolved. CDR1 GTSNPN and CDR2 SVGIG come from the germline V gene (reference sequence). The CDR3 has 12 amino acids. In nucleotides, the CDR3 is TGTGCCTGGAGTTCGGAGCAAGAGACCCTGTACTTC. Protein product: CAWSSEQETLYF.

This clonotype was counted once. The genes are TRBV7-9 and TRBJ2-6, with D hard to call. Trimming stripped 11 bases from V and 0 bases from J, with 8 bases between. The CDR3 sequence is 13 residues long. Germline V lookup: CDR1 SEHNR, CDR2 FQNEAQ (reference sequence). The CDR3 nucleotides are TGTGCCGGAAGGAGCTCTGGGGCCAACGTCCTGACTTTC. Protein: CAGRSSGANVLTF.

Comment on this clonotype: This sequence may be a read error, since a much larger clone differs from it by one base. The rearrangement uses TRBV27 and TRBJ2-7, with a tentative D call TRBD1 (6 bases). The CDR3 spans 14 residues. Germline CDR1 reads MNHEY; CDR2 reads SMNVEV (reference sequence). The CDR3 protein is CAGSTNRAFYEQYF. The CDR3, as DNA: TGTGCCGGCAGCACTAACAGGGCCTTTTACGAGCAGTACTTC.

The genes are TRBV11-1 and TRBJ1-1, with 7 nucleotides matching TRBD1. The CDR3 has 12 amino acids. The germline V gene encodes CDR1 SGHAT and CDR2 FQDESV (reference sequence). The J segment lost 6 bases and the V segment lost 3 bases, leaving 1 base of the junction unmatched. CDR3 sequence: CASSFDRAEAFF. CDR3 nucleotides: TGTGCCAGCAGCTTCGACAGGGCTGAAGCTTTCTTT.

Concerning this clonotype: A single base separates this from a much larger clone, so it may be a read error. CDR3 nucleotide sequence: TGTGCCAGCAGCCCCGCCTTGTGCAGGGATCGGTACTTC. Its protein is CASSPALCRDRYF. This chain uses TRBV28 with TRBJ2-7; possibly TRBD1 for D (5 bases). V was clipped by 6 bases and J by 12 bases, with 21 bases between them. CDR1 is MDHEN, CDR2 SYDVKM, per germline. The CDR3 length is 13 residues. The whole variable domain, filled in from reference TRBV28 and TRBJ2-7, reads DVKVTQSSRYLVKRTGEKVFLECVQDMDHENMFWYRQDPGLGLRLIYFSYDVKMKEKGDIPEGYSVSREKKERFSLILESASTNQTSMYLCASSPALCRDRYFGPGTRLTVT.

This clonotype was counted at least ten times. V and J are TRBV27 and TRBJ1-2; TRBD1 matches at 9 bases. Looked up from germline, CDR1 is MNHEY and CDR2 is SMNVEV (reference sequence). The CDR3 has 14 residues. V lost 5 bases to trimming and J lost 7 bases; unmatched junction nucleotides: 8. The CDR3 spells CASSNGGTGFGYTF. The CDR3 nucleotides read TGTGCCAGCAGTAATGGTGGGACAGGGTTTGGCTACACCTTC.

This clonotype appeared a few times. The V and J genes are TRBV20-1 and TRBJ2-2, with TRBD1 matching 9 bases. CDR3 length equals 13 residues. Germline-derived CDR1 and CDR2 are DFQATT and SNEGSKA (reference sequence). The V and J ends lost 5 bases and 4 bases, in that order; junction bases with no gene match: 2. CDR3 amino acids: CSARGQGTGELFF. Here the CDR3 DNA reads TGCAGTGCTCGGGGACAGGGCACCGGGGAGCTGTTTTTT.

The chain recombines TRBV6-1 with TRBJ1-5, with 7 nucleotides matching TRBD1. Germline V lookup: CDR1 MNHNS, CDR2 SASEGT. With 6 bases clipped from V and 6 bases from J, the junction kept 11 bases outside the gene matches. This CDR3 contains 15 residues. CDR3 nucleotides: TGTGCCAGCAGCGGGTCCCAGGGGGTCTTTCAGCCCCAGCATTTT. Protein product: CASSGSQGVFQPQHF.

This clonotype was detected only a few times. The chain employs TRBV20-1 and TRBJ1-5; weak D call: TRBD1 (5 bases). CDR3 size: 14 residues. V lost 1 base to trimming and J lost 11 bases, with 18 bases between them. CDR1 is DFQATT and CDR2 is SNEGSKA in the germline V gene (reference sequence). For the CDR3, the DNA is TGCAGTGCTAGAGGAGGGGACGGGCTGGGGGCCCAGCATTTT. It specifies CSARGGDGLGAQHF.

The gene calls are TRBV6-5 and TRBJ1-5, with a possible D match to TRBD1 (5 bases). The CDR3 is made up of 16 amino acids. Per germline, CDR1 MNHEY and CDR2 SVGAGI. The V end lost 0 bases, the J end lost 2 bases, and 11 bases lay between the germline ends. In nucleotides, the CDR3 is TGTGCCAGCAGTTACTCCCAGGGCGGAGGCAATCAGCCCCAGCATTTT. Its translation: CASSYSQGGGNQPQHF.

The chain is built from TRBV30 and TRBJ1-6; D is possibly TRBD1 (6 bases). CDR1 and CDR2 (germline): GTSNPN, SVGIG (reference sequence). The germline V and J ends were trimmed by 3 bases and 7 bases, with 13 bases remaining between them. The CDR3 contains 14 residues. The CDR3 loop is CAWSAGEKNSPLHF. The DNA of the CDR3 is TGTGCCTGGAGCGCAGGGGAAAAAAATTCACCCCTCCACTTT.

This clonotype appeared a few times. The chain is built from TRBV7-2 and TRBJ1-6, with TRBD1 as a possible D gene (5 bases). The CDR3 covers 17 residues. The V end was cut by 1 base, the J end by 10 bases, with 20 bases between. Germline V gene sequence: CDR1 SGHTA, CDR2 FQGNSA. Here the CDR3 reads CASSLEASRGFKSPLHF. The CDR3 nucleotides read TGTGCCAGCAGCTTAGAGGCTTCGAGGGGATTTAAATCACCCCTCCACTTT.

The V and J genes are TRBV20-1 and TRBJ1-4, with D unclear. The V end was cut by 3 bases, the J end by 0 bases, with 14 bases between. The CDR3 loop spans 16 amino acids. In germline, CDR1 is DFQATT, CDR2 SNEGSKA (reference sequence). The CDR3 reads CSARDPRPATNEKLFF. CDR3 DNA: TGCAGTGCTAGGGATCCGAGACCCGCAACTAATGAAAAACTGTTTTTT.

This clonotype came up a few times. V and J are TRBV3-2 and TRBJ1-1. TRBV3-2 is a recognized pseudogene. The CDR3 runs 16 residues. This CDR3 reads CASSQVEETENTEAFF. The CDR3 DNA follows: TGTGCCAGCAGCCAAGTGGAAGAGACGGAGAACACTGAAGCTTTCTTT.

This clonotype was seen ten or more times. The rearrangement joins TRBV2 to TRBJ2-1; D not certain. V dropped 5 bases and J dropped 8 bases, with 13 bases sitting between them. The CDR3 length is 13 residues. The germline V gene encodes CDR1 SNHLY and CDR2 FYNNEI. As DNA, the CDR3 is TGTGCCAGCAGTACCGGGTCGAAGGATGAGCAGTTCTTC. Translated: CASSTGSKDEQFF. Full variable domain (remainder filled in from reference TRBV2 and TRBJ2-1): EPEVTQTPSHQVTQMGQEVILRCVPISNHLYFYWYRQILGQKVEFLVSFYNNEISEKSEIFDDQFSVERPDGSNFTLKIRSTKLEDSAMYFCASSTGSKDEQFFGPGTRLTVL.

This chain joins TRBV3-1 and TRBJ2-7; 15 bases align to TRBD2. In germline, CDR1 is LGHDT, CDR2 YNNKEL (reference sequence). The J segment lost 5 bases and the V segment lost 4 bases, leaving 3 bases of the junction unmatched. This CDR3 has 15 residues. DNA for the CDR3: TGTGCCAGCAGCCCCTGGACTAGCGGGAGGGACGAGCAGTACTTC. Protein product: CASSPWTSGRDEQYF.